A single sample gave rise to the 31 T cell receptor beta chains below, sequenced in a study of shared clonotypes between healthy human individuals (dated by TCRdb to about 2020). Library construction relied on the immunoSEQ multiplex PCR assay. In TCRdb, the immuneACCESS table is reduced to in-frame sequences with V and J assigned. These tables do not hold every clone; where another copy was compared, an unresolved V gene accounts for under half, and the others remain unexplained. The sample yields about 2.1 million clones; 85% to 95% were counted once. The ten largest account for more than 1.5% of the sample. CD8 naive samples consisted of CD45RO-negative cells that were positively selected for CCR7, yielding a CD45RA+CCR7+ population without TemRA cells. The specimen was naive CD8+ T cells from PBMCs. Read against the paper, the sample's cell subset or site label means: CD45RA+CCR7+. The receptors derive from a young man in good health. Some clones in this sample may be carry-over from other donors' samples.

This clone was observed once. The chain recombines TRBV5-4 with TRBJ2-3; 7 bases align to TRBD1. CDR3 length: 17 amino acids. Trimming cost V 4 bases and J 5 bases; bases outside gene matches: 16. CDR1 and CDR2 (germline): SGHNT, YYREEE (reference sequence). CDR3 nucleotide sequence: TGTGCCAGCAGCCTCGGGGTCGACAGGGTTGTTGGAGATACGCAGTATTTT. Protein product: CASSLGVDRVVGDTQYF.

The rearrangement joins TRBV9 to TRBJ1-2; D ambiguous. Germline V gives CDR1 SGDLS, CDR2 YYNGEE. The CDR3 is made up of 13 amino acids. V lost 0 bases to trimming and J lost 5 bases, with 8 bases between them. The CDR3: CASSVEGHYGYTF. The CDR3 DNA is TGTGCCAGCAGCGTAGAGGGCCATTATGGCTACACCTTC.

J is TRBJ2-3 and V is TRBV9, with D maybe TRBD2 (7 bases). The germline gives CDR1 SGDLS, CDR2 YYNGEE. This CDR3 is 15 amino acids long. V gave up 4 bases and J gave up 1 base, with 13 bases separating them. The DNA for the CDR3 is TGTGCCAGCAGCCGTGGGGGGGCCCGCACAGATACGCAGTATTTT. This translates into CASSRGGARTDTQYF.

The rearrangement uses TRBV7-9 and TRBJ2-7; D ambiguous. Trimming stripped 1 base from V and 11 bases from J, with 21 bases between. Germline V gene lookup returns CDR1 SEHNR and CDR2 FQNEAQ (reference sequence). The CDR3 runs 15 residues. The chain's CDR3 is CASSLVLSGYQVEYF. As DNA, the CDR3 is TGTGCCAGCAGCTTAGTGTTGTCGGGCTATCAGGTGGAGTACTTC.

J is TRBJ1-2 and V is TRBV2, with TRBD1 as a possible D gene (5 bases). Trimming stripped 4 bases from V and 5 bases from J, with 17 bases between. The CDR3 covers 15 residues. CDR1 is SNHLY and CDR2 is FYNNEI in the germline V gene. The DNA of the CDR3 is TGTGCCAGCAGTGCCGGACGGGGCAGAGGGTATGGCTACACCTTC. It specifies CASSAGRGRGYGYTF. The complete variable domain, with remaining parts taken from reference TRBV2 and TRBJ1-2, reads EPEVTQTPSHQVTQMGQEVILRCVPISNHLYFYWYRQILGQKVEFLVSFYNNEISEKSEIFDDQFSVERPDGSNFTLKIRSTKLEDSAMYFCASSAGRGRGYGYTFGSGTRLTVV.

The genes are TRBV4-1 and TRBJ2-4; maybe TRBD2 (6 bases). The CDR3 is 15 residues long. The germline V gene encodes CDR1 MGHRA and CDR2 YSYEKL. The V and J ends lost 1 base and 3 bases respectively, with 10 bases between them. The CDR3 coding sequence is TGCGCCAGCAGCCAAGCTCCGGGACTCAAAAACATTCAGTACTTC. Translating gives CASSQAPGLKNIQYF.

The CDR3 nucleotides are TGTGCCAGCAGCCCCCCAGGGGTGTCCTACGAGCAGTACTTC. Encoded protein: CASSPPGVSYEQYF. The chain combines TRBV7-2 with TRBJ2-7, with D tentatively TRBD1 (6 bases). Germline CDR1 and CDR2: SGHTA and FQGNSA. This CDR3 comprises 14 residues. Trimming shortened V by 5 bases and J by 1 base, and 12 bases separated the two germline ends.

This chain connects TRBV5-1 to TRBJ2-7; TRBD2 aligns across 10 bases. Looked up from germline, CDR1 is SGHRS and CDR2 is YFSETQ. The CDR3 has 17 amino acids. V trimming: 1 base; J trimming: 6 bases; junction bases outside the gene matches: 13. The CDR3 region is CASSLFQREGRIIEQYF. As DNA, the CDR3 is TGCGCCAGCAGCTTGTTCCAGCGGGAGGGCCGGATAATCGAGCAGTACTTC.

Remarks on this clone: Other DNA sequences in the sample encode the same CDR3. Here the CDR3 DNA reads TGTGCCAGCAGCGCTAGCGGGAGTTCCTACAATGAGCAGTTCTTC. Protein: CASSASGSSYNEQFF. This chain joins TRBV7-8 and TRBJ2-1, with 10 bases identical to TRBD2. The trim removed 5 bases at V and 1 base at J, leaving 2 bases unmatched. Germline V CDR1 and CDR2: SGHVS, FQNEAQ. CDR3 length: 15 amino acids.

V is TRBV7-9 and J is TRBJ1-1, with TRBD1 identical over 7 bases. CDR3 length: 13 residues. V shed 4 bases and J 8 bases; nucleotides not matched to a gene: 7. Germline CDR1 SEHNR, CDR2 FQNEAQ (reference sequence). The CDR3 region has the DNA TGTGCCAGCAGCTCCCGCAACAGGGGAGAAGCTTTCTTT. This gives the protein CASSSRNRGEAFF.

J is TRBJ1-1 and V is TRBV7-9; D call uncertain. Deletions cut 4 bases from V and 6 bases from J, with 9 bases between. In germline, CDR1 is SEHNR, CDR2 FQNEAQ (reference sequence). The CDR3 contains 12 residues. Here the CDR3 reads CASSSGGAEAFF. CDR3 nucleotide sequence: TGTGCCAGCAGCTCAGGAGGCGCTGAAGCTTTCTTT.

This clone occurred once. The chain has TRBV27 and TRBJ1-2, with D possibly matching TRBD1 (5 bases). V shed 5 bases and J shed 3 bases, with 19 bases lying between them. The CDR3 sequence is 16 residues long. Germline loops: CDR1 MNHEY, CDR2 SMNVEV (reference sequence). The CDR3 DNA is TGTGCCAGCAGTCCCTCGGGGGGGGAGACTGACTATGGCTACACCTTC. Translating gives CASSPSGGETDYGYTF.

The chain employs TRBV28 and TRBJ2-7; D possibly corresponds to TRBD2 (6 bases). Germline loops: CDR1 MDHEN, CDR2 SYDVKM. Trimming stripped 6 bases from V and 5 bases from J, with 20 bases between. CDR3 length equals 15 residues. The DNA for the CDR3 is TGTGCCAGCAGCCCTCGCGTGGCGGGAAAGGACGAGCAGTACTTC. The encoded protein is CASSPRVAGKDEQYF. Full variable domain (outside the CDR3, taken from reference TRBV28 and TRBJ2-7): DVKVTQSSRYLVKRTGEKVFLECVQDMDHENMFWYRQDPGLGLRLIYFSYDVKMKEKGDIPEGYSVSREKKERFSLILESASTNQTSMYLCASSPRVAGKDEQYFGPGTRLTVT.

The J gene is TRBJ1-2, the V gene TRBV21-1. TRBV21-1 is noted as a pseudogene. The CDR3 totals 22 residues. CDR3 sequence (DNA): TGTGCCAGCAGCGAATACGAATCGCGGGGGGGGTTTTGGGCGTCCGGTCTTTTCGGCTACACCTTC. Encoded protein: CASSEYESRGGFWASGLFGYTF.

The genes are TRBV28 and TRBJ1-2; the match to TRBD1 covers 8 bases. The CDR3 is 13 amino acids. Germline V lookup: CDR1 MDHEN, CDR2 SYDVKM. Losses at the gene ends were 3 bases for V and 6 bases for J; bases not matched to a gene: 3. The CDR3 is CASSLVTGDGYTF. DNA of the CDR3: TGTGCCAGCAGTTTGGTGACAGGGGATGGCTACACCTTC.

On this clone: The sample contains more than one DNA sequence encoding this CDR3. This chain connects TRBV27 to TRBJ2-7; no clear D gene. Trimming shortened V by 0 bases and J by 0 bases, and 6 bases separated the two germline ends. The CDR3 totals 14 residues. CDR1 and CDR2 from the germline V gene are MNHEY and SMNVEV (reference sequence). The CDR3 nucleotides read TGTGCCAGCAGTTTATCCCTAAGCTCCTACGAGCAGTACTTC. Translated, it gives CASSLSLSSYEQYF.

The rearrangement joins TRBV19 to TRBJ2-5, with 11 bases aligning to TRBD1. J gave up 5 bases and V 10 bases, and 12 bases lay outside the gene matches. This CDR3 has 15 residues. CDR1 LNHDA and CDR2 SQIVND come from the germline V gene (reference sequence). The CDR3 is CATQGTGGVYETQYF. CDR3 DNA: TGTGCCACTCAGGGGACAGGGGGAGTTTACGAGACCCAGTACTTC.

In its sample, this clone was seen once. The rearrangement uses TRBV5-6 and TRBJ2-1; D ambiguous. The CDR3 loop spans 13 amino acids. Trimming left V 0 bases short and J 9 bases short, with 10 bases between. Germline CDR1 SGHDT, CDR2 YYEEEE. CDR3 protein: CASSLGRMLEQFF. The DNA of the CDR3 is TGTGCCAGCAGCTTGGGACGCATGCTTGAGCAGTTCTTC.

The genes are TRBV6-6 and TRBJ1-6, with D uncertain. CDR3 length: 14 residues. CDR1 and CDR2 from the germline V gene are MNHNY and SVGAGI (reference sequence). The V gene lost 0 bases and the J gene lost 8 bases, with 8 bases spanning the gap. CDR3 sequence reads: CASSYSSSDSPLHF. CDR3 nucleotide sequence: TGTGCCAGCAGTTACTCGAGTAGTGATTCACCCCTCCACTTT.

The CDR3 nucleotides read TGTGCCACCATGAATAGCGGGATACACAATGAGCAGTTCTTC. Its translation is CATMNSGIHNEQFF. The gene calls are TRBV7-9 and TRBJ2-1, with 8 nucleotides matching TRBD2. The CDR3 is made up of 14 amino acids. Germline assignment: CDR1 SEHNR and CDR2 FQNEAQ (reference sequence). Trimming removed 10 bases from V and 5 bases from J; junction bases left unmatched: 10. The whole variable domain, filled in from reference TRBV7-9 and TRBJ2-1, reads DTGVSQNPRHKITKRGQNVTFRCDPISEHNRLYWYRQTLGQGPEFLTYFQNEAQLEKSRLLSDRFSAERPKGSFSTLEIQRTEQGDSAMYLCATMNSGIHNEQFFGPGTRLTVL.

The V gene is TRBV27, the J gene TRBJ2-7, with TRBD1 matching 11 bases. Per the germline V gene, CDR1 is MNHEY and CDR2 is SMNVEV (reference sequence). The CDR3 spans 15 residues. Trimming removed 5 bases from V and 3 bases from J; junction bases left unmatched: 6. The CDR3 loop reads CASSRPGQGVYEQYF. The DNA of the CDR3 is TGTGCCAGCAGTAGACCGGGACAGGGGGTCTACGAGCAGTACTTC.

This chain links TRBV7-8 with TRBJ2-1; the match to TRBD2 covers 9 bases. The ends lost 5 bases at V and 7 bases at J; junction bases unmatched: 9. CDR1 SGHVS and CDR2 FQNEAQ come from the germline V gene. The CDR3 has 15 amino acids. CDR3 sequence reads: CASSPEELAGNEQFF. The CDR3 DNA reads TGTGCCAGCAGCCCAGAGGAGCTAGCGGGAAATGAGCAGTTCTTC.

The CDR3 spells CASSQAYRGETQYF. Written as DNA, the CDR3 is TGTGCCAGCAGCCAAGCTTACAGGGGAGAGACCCAGTACTTC. This chain joins TRBV14 and TRBJ2-5; 7 nucleotides align to TRBD1. The V and J ends lost 1 base and 4 bases, in that order; junction bases with no gene match: 3. The CDR3 spans 14 residues. The germline gives CDR1 SGHDN, CDR2 FVKESK.

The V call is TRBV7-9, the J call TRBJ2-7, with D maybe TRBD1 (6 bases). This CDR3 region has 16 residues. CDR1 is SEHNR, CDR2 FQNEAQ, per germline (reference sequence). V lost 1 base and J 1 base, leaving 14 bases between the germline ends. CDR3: CASSLVWGTPSYEQYF. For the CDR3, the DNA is TGTGCCAGCAGCTTAGTGTGGGGGACACCGTCCTACGAGCAGTACTTC.

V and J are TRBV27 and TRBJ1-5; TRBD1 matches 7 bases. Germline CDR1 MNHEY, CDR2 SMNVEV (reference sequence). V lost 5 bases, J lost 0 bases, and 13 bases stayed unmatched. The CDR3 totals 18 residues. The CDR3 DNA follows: TGTGCCAGCAGTCCAGGGGGGTGGGGGATGTATAGCAATCAGCCCCAGCATTTT. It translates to CASSPGGWGMYSNQPQHF.

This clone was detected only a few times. As DNA, the CDR3 is TGTGCCAGCAGCACCGCCAACACCATATATTTT. It is translated as CASSTANTIYF. The V call is TRBV7-6, the J call TRBJ1-3, with D uncertain. V was trimmed by 5 bases and J by 7 bases, leaving 6 bases between them. Germline CDR1 is SGHVS and CDR2 is FNYEAQ. The CDR3 length is 11 residues.

CDR3 bases: TGTGCCAGCAGCTTACGGCGGTCCGGCGGGACGCAGTATTTT. Protein sequence: CASSLRRSGGTQYF. The chain carries TRBV11-2 and TRBJ2-3; D possibly corresponds to TRBD2 (5 bases). Trimming stripped 2 bases from V and 9 bases from J, with 15 bases between. The CDR3 totals 14 residues. From germline, CDR1 is SGHAT and CDR2 FQNNGV.

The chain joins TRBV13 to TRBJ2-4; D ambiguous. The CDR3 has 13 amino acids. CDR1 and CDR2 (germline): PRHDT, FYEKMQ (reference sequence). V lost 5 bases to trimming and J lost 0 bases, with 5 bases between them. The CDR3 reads CASSPLAKNIQYF. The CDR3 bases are TGTGCCAGCAGCCCTCTAGCCAAAAACATTCAGTACTTC.

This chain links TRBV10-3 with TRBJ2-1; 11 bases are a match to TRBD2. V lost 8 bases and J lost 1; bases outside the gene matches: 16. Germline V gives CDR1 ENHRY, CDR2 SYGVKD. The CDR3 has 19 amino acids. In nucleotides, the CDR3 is TGTGCCATCCATCCTGGGGGGCTAGCGGGAGGAAGGTCCTACAATGAGCAGTTCTTC. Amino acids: CAIHPGGLAGGRSYNEQFF.

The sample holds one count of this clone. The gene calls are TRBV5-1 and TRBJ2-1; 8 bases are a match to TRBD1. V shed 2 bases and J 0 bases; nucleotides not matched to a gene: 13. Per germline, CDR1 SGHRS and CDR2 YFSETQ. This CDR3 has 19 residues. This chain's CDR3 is CASSLPVPGQASSYNEQFF. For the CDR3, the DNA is TGCGCCAGCAGCTTACCAGTCCCGGGACAGGCGAGCTCCTACAATGAGCAGTTCTTC.

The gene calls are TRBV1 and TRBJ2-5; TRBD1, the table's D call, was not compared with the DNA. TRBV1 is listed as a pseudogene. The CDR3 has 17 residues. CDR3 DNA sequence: TGCACCAGCAGCCGCGCGGACAGGGCACTTTCTCAAGAGACCCAGTACTTC. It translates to CTSSRADRALSQETQYF.